Following are 26 T cell receptor beta chains from one sample sequenced in a study of OX40 agonist ivuxolimab in advanced cancers. Method: immunoSEQ multiplex PCR; TCRdb's copy keeps in-frame clones and lacks some. The data contain about 79,000 clones, around 90% of them seen just once; the ten biggest clones take up 0.25% to 0.35%. The sample consisted of CD4+ or CD8+ T cells sorted from blood, taken in a trial of the OX40 agonist ivuxolimab. These receptors all come from an adult with an advanced solid tumor such as melanoma, head and neck, liver or kidney cancer.

The V gene is TRBV5-1, the J gene TRBJ1-2; 9 bases agree with TRBD1. CDR1 and CDR2 (germline): SGHRS, YFSETQ. The length of the CDR3 is 15 residues. V lost 4 bases to trimming and J lost 4 bases; unmatched junction nucleotides: 8. This CDR3 reads CASSIDRGSGYGYTF. The CDR3, as DNA: TGCGCCAGCAGCATTGACAGGGGGTCCGGCTATGGCTACACCTTC.

This chain connects TRBV5-1 to TRBJ1-3; D may be TRBD1 (5 bases). This CDR3 region has 14 residues. Trimming cost V 7 bases and J 0 bases, with 11 bases left between them. The V gene's germline CDR1 is SGHRS and CDR2 YFSETQ. This CDR3 is CASGQDSSGNTIYF. CDR3 nucleotide sequence: TGCGCCAGCGGACAAGATAGCTCTGGAAACACCATATATTTT.

V usage is TRBV5-1 and J usage is TRBJ2-6; no firm D call. There are 14 residues in the CDR3. Trimming removed 7 bases at V and 2 bases at J, with 10 bases between. Germline loops: CDR1 SGHRS, CDR2 YFSETQ. The DNA for the CDR3 is TGCGCCAGCCGGCAGGAGACTGGGGCCAACGTCCTGACTTTC. The encoded protein is CASRQETGANVLTF.

This rearrangement joins TRBV7-9 to TRBJ1-4, with D possibly TRBD1 on 5 matching bases. The CDR3 length is 15 residues. Trimming cost V 3 bases and J 5 bases, with 13 bases left between them. Germline V gives CDR1 SEHNR, CDR2 FQNEAQ (reference sequence). CDR3 region: CASSFVQGLNEKLFF. DNA for the CDR3: TGTGCCAGCAGCTTCGTTCAGGGATTGAATGAAAAACTGTTTTTT.

The chain links TRBV25-1 to TRBJ2-4; D uncertain. This CDR3 comprises 13 residues. Trimming stripped 3 bases from V and 4 bases from J, with 7 bases between. Germline V lookup: CDR1 MGHDK, CDR2 SYGVNS. In DNA form, the CDR3 reads TGTGCCAGCAGTGAGCCTAATAAAAACATTCAGTACTTC. It codes for CASSEPNKNIQYF. Full variable domain (missing parts from reference TRBV25-1 and TRBJ2-4): EADIYQTPRYLVIGTGKKITLECSQTMGHDKMYWYQQDPGMELHLIHYSYGVNSTEKGDLSSESTVSRIRTEHFPLTLESARPSHTSQYLCASSEPNKNIQYFGAGTRLSVL.

CDR3 loop: CASSVDRGWLLENTIYF. The CDR3 bases are TGTGCCAGCAGTGTGGACAGGGGATGGCTCCTTGAAAACACCATATATTTT. This chain connects TRBV6-1 to TRBJ1-3, with 9 bases fitting TRBD1. Trimming cost V 4 bases and J 6 bases; bases outside gene matches: 13. From germline, CDR1 is MNHNS and CDR2 SASEGT. The length of the CDR3 is 17 residues.

The genes are TRBV19 and TRBJ2-1; 13 bases are a match to TRBD2. V was clipped by 3 bases and J by 2 bases; unmatched bases: 7. The CDR3 runs 18 residues. CDR1 and CDR2 (germline): LNHDA, SQIVND (reference sequence). This CDR3 reads CASSIYAGLAGTYNEQFF. The CDR3, as DNA: TGTGCCAGTAGTATCTACGCGGGACTAGCGGGGACCTACAATGAGCAGTTCTTC.

This sequence joins TRBV27 and TRBJ2-1, with D perhaps matching TRBD2 (6 bases). This CDR3 contains 15 residues. Trimming shortened V by 6 bases and J by 1 base, and 13 bases separated the two germline ends. CDR1 MNHEY and CDR2 SMNVEV come from the germline V gene (reference sequence). The CDR3 loop reads CASRLGAGSYNEQFF. CDR3 coding DNA: TGTGCCAGCAGACTAGGGGCGGGATCCTACAATGAGCAGTTCTTC.

CDR3: CASSPGGQSYSNQPQHF. The DNA for the CDR3 is TGTGCCAGCAGTCCTGGGGGACAGTCCTATAGCAATCAGCCCCAGCATTTT. The chain combines TRBV2 with TRBJ1-5; 7 bases match TRBD1. Trimming took 5 bases from V and 0 from J; bases not matched to a gene: 10. Germline CDR1 SNHLY, CDR2 FYNNEI. CDR3 length equals 17 residues.

V and J are TRBV5-4 and TRBJ1-3; 7 positions match TRBD1. V was pared by 4 bases and J by 0 bases, with 4 bases of the junction left unmatched. CDR1 and CDR2 from the germline V gene are SGHNT and YYREEE (reference sequence). The CDR3 loop spans 15 amino acids. The CDR3 sequence is CASSPGTVSGNTIYF. CDR3 bases: TGTGCCAGCAGCCCCGGGACAGTCTCTGGAAACACCATATATTTT. Together with reference TRBV5-4 and TRBJ1-3, the CDR3 gives the full variable domain: ETGVTQSPTHLIKTRGQQVTLRCSSQSGHNTVSWYQQALGQGPQFIFQYYREEENGRGNFPPRFSGLQFPNYSSELNVNALELDDSALYLCASSPGTVSGNTIYFGEGSWLTVV.

Details on this clone: One junction end does not reproduce the germline sequence, and a read error may be involved. Other DNA sequences in this specimen translate into the identical CDR3. The J gene is TRBJ1-1, the V gene TRBV11-2, with 11 nucleotides matching TRBD1. The CDR3 contains 14 residues. Germline-derived CDR1 and CDR2 are SGHAT and FQNNGV. CDR3 bases: TGTGCCAGCAGCTGGCGGACAGGGGGCACTGAAGCTTTTTTT. Its protein is CASSWRTGGTEAFF.

This clone was counted a single time. A read error may produce the germline difference seen at one junction end. The chain joins TRBV7-7 to TRBJ2-5; 7 bases align to TRBD2. This CDR3 region has 14 residues. In germline, CDR1 is SSHAT, CDR2 FNYEAQ (reference sequence). CDR3 coding DNA: TGTGCTAGCAGCCCGCGGGGGACCCAAGAGACCCAGTACTTC. Its protein product is CASSPRGTQETQYF.

The V gene is TRBV6-5, the J gene TRBJ1-1; 8 nucleotides match TRBD1. Germline CDR1 is MNHEY and CDR2 is SVGAGI. The CDR3 has 14 residues. Trimming cost V 4 bases and J 4 bases; bases outside gene matches: 5. The CDR3 coding sequence is TGTGCCAGCAGTTTCGACAGGGGTGTCACTGAAGCTTTCTTT. Protein sequence: CASSFDRGVTEAFF.

The DNA for the CDR3 is TGTGCCAGCACCATCTTGCGGGGAATCACTGAAGCTTTCTTT. Encoded protein: CASTILRGITEAFF. The chain uses TRBV2 and TRBJ1-1; D unclear. The germline gives CDR1 SNHLY, CDR2 FYNNEI. This CDR3 has 14 amino acids. Deletions cut 7 bases from V and 4 bases from J, with 16 bases between.

This clone was found once. The chain carries TRBV6-1 and TRBJ1-3, with D uncertain. The CDR3 contains 13 residues. Germline CDR1 MNHNS, CDR2 SASEGT. The V end was cut by 6 bases, the J end by 2 bases, with 8 bases between. As DNA, the CDR3 is TGTGCCAGCAGCGCTACGACTGGAAACACCATATATTTT. This gives the protein CASSATTGNTIYF.

The genes are TRBV6-5 and TRBJ2-7; D is undetermined. V shed 5 bases and J shed 1 base, with 12 bases lying between them. The germline CDR1 and CDR2 sequences are MNHEY and SVGAGI. The CDR3 contains 14 residues. The CDR3 loop reads CASSKTTTSYEQYV. The CDR3 DNA follows: TGTGCCAGCAGTAAGACGACGACTTCCTACGAGCAGTACGTC.

In its sample, this clone was seen a few times. J is TRBJ1-1 and V is TRBV6-1; possibly TRBD1 for D (5 bases). From germline, CDR1 is MNHNS and CDR2 SASEGT. CDR3 length equals 12 residues. V was trimmed by 8 bases and J by 5 bases, leaving 12 bases between them. As DNA, the CDR3 is TGTGCCAGCTCCGGGGGGGGAACTGAAGCTTTCTTT. Protein product: CASSGGGTEAFF.

This clone has ten or more counts. The CDR3 protein is CASSLSGFNGYTF. The CDR3 DNA is TGTGCCAGCAGTTTATCGGGGTTCAATGGCTACACCTTC. V is TRBV27 and J is TRBJ1-2; D is unclear. V dropped 0 bases and J dropped 6 bases, with 8 bases sitting between them. The CDR3 sequence is 13 residues long. Germline CDR1 reads MNHEY; CDR2 reads SMNVEV (reference sequence).

The chain recombines TRBV10-2 with TRBJ2-2, with 10 bases identical to TRBD2. V lost 3 bases, J lost 7 bases, and 11 bases stayed unmatched. CDR1 and CDR2 from the germline V gene are WSHSY and SAAADI. The CDR3 contains 17 residues. Written as DNA, the CDR3 is TGCGCCAGCAGTGAAAGGCTAGCGGGAGTTCAGGACGGGGAGCTGTTTTTT. It codes for CASSERLAGVQDGELFF.

The CDR3 DNA sequence: TGTGCCAGCAGACAACATCAGGGGGGAGCCTACGAGCAGTACTTC. It translates to CASRQHQGGAYEQYF. The V call is TRBV11-3, the J call TRBJ2-7, with D possibly being TRBD1 (7 bases). The CDR3 contains 15 residues. Germline values: CDR1 SGHNT, CDR2 YENEEA. Trimming removed 6 bases at V and 2 bases at J, with 17 bases between. The whole variable domain, remainder taken from reference TRBV11-3 and TRBJ2-7, is EAGVVQSPRYKIIEKKQPVAFWCNPISGHNTLYWYLQNLGQGPELLIRYENEEAVDDSQLPKDRFSAERLKGVDSTLKIQPAELGDSAVYLCASRQHQGGAYEQYFGPGTRLTVT.

The CDR3 reads CASRPTGGGGTEAFF. The CDR3 nucleotides read TGTGCCAGCAGGCCGACAGGGGGAGGGGGCACTGAAGCTTTCTTT. The genes are TRBV6-1 and TRBJ1-1; 9 bases match TRBD1. Germline V gene lookup returns CDR1 MNHNS and CDR2 SASEGT. The CDR3 runs 15 residues. Losses at the gene ends were 6 bases for V and 4 bases for J; bases not matched to a gene: 9.

The chain links TRBV6-5 to TRBJ2-3; D is ambiguous. Germline V gives CDR1 MNHEY, CDR2 SVGAGI. The length of the CDR3 is 16 residues. The V gene lost 0 bases and the J gene lost 1 base, with 11 bases spanning the gap. The CDR3 sequence is CASSYSSRAGTDTQYF. The CDR3, as DNA: TGTGCCAGCAGTTACTCCAGTCGGGCCGGCACAGATACGCAGTATTTT.

This clone turned up a few times. The V call is TRBV2, the J call TRBJ1-2; D uncertain. The germline CDR1 and CDR2 sequences are SNHLY and FYNNEI. The CDR3 contains 14 residues. The germline V and J ends were trimmed by 4 bases and 6 bases, with 15 bases remaining between them. In nucleotides, the CDR3 is TGTGCCAGCAGTGGGTCAGATAACTTTCATGGCTACACCTTC. Its protein product is CASSGSDNFHGYTF.

This rearrangement joins TRBV5-1 to TRBJ1-1; TRBD1 might be the D (6 bases). Germline CDR1 reads SGHRS; CDR2 reads YFSETQ. This CDR3 spans 16 amino acids. V lost 0 bases and J lost 6, with 18 bases in between. The CDR3 loop is CASSLAGGGPRAEAFF. The CDR3 DNA follows: TGCGCCAGCAGCTTGGCCGGGGGCGGACCTAGGGCTGAAGCTTTCTTT.

The rearrangement uses TRBV19 and TRBJ2-3; 10 nucleotides align to TRBD2. Germline V gives CDR1 LNHDA, CDR2 SQIVND (reference sequence). The CDR3 length is 14 residues. The J segment lost 0 bases and the V segment lost 10 bases, leaving 4 bases of the junction unmatched. The CDR3 loop is CATKLAGSTDTQYF. The CDR3 DNA reads TGTGCCACCAAACTAGCGGGGAGCACAGATACGCAGTATTTT.

This sequence joins TRBV7-8 and TRBJ2-3, with 12 bases matching TRBD2. V lost 5 bases, J lost 4 bases, and 10 bases stayed unmatched. The CDR3 covers 17 residues. Per germline, CDR1 SGHVS and CDR2 FQNEAQ. The CDR3 nucleotides are TGTGCCAGCAGCATTGGGACTAGCGGGCCCGGGGCAGATACGCAGTATTTT. It encodes CASSIGTSGPGADTQYF.